The source of this T cell receptor beta chain is a study of T cells in Graves' hyperthyroidism and ophthalmopathy. For the study at large: Peripheral blood was secured at the point of initial diagnosis, before any treatment.

Many counts were recorded for this clonotype. It was RNA transcripts that yielded the amplified TCR beta CDR3 regions. During a first-round RT-PCR of the TCR CDR3, the HTBI primer set was used. TCRdb reprocessed the multiplex PCR reads with MiXCR, giving one entry per CDR3 protein. The sample yields under 800,000 distinct CDR3 sequences, 12% to 15% seen once. Exclusions: uncontrolled infection, other autoimmune disease, pregnancy, lactation. The diagnostic basis comprised clinical symptoms, serum thyroxine and TRAb, thyroid ultrasound and orbital computed tomography. Trimming shortened V by 2 bases and J by 5 bases, and 11 bases separated the two germline ends. This CDR3 has 13 amino acids. Germline V lookup: CDR1 GTSNPN, CDR2 SVGIG (reference sequence).

The J gene is TRBJ2-3, the V gene TRBV30, with a tentative D call TRBD2 (6 bases). The material sequenced was blood. The origin of this receptor is a young woman with Graves' hyperthyroidism. The chain's CDR3 is CAWSRGIGDTQYF. As DNA, the CDR3 is TGTGCCTGGAGTCGCGGGATTGGAGATACGCAGTATTTT.